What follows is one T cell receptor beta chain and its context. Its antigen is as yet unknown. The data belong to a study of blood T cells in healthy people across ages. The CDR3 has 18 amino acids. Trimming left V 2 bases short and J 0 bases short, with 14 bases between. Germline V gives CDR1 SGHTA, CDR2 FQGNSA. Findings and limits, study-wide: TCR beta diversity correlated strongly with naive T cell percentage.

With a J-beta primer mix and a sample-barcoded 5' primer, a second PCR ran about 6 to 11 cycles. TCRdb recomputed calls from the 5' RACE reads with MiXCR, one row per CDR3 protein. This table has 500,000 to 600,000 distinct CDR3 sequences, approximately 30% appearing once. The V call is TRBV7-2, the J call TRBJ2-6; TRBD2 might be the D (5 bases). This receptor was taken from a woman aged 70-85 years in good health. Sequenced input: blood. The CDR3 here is CASSLRAELFSGANVLTF. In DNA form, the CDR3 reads TGTGCCAGCAGCTTAAGAGCGGAGCTATTCTCTGGGGCCAACGTCCTGACTTTC.